This is a list of T cell receptor beta chains from one sample in a study of T cell changes during pregnancy in multiple sclerosis. Profiling relied on immunoSEQ multiplex PCR, and the TCRdb table lists in-frame clones only, not all of them. The sample shows tens of thousands of clones, around 94% of them seen only once. This sample comprised peripheral blood, obtained before pregnancy. Every receptor here comes from a female donor with multiple sclerosis, enrolled in a pregnancy study. CDR3s include the opening cysteine and the closing phenylalanine or tryptophan. The D gene is left open where the match is weak. Rows may omit the clone size; those that give it use once, few, many or a size class.

d_call: TRBD1
j_call: TRBJ1-3
v_call: TRBV6-6
clone_size: .
cdr3_aa: CASRHQTGSRGNTIYF
cdr3_nt: TGTGCCAGCAGACATCAGACAGGGTCGCGGGGAAACACCATATATTTT

d_call: TRBD1
j_call: TRBJ2-7
v_call: TRBV6-5
clone_size: once
cdr3_aa: CASSYYRGTYEQYF
cdr3_nt: TGTGCCAGCAGTTACTACAGGGGAACCTACGAGCAGTACTTC

d_call: TRBD1
j_call: TRBJ1-1
v_call: TRBV6-5
clone_size: .
cdr3_aa: CASTTGVLNTEAFF
cdr3_nt: TGTGCCAGCACCACAGGGGTCCTGAACACTGAAGCTTTCTTT

d_call: TRBD2
j_call: TRBJ2-1
v_call: TRBV5-6
clone_size: .
cdr3_aa: CASRDGLAVSYNEQFF
cdr3_nt: TGTGCCAGCAGAGATGGACTAGCAGTATCCTACAATGAGCAGTTCTTC

d_call: .
j_call: TRBJ1-1
v_call: TRBV7-2
clone_size: .
cdr3_aa: CASSLDGTGGPVPTEAFF
cdr3_nt: TGTGCCAGCAGCTTAGATGGGACGGGGGGGCCAGTACCTACTGAAGCTTTCTTT

d_call: .
j_call: TRBJ2-5
v_call: TRBV28
clone_size: .
cdr3_aa: CASNTGLETQYF
cdr3_nt: TGTGCCAGCAATACAGGGTTGGAGACCCAGTACTTC

d_call: TRBD2
j_call: TRBJ2-1
v_call: TRBV5-1
clone_size: once
cdr3_aa: CASSSPGLAGGYEQFF
cdr3_nt: TGCGCCAGCAGCTCCCCGGGACTAGCGGGAGGGTATGAGCAGTTCTTC

d_call: TRBD2
j_call: TRBJ2-1
v_call: TRBV30
clone_size: .
cdr3_aa: CAGNSGSGEQFF
cdr3_nt: TGTGCCGGTAATAGCGGGAGTGGTGAGCAGTTCTTC

d_call: .
j_call: TRBJ1-4
v_call: TRBV2
clone_size: .
cdr3_aa: CASSERGGEKLFF
cdr3_nt: TGTGCCAGCAGTGAAAGAGGAGGGGAAAAACTGTTTTTT

d_call: .
j_call: TRBJ1-1
v_call: TRBV4-3
clone_size: few
cdr3_aa: CASSQGLLGSTEAFF
cdr3_nt: TGCGCCAGCAGCCAAGGATTATTGGGGAGCACTGAAGCTTTCTTT

d_call: TRBD2
j_call: TRBJ2-2
v_call: TRBV2
clone_size: .
cdr3_aa: CASSEVSGRAYGELFF
cdr3_nt: TGTGCCAGCAGTGAAGTGAGCGGGAGGGCCTACGGGGAGCTGTTTTTT

d_call: TRBD2
j_call: TRBJ2-7
v_call: TRBV5-5
clone_size: .
cdr3_aa: CASSLGTSGVYEQYF
cdr3_nt: TGTGCCAGCAGCTTGGGGACTAGCGGAGTCTACGAGCAGTACTTC

d_call: TRBD1
j_call: TRBJ1-3
v_call: TRBV27
clone_size: .
cdr3_aa: CASRGASGGLSGNTIYF
cdr3_nt: TGTGCCAGCAGAGGTGCCTCAGGGGGCCTCTCTGGAAACACCATATATTTT

d_call: TRBD1
j_call: TRBJ1-4
v_call: TRBV12-5
clone_size: .
cdr3_aa: CASVQGVGLEKLFF
cdr3_nt: TGTGCTAGTGTTCAGGGGGTCGGGCTTGAAAAACTGTTTTTT

d_call: TRBD2
j_call: TRBJ2-1
v_call: TRBV6-1
clone_size: .
cdr3_aa: CASSEPSGISMNEQFF
cdr3_nt: TGTGCCAGCAGTGAGCCAAGCGGGATTTCTATGAATGAGCAGTTCTTC

d_call: TRBD2
j_call: TRBJ2-1
v_call: TRBV4-2
clone_size: .
cdr3_aa: CASSQAGTSEIGEQFF
cdr3_nt: TGTGCCAGCAGCCAAGCCGGGACTAGCGAAATAGGAGAGCAGTTCTTC

d_call: .
j_call: TRBJ1-2
v_call: TRBV14
clone_size: .
cdr3_aa: CASSQGATMRNYGYTF
cdr3_nt: TGTGCCAGCAGCCAAGGGGCAACAATGAGAAACTATGGCTACACCTTC

d_call: TRBD2
j_call: TRBJ2-5
v_call: TRBV4-2
clone_size: .
cdr3_aa: CASSQGLALQETQYF
cdr3_nt: TGTGCCAGCAGCCAAGGACTAGCGCTCCAAGAGACCCAGTACTTC

d_call: .
j_call: TRBJ2-1
v_call: TRBV7-2
clone_size: once
cdr3_aa: CASSLGASYNEQFF
cdr3_nt: TGTGCCAGCAGCTTAGGAGCGAGTTACAATGAGCAGTTCTTC

d_call: .
j_call: TRBJ1-2
v_call: TRBV19
clone_size: .
cdr3_aa: CASSIVVSAGAYGYTF
cdr3_nt: TGTGCCAGTAGTATTGTCGTCTCGGCAGGGGCCTATGGCTACACCTTC

d_call: TRBD2
j_call: TRBJ2-1
v_call: TRBV10-3
clone_size: .
cdr3_aa: CATGEGDPRNEQFF
cdr3_nt: TGTGCCACCGGGGAGGGAGATCCAAGGAATGAGCAGTTCTTC

d_call: .
j_call: TRBJ1-1
v_call: TRBV5-1
clone_size: .
cdr3_aa: CASRLGQNTEAFF
cdr3_nt: TGCGCCAGCAGGTTGGGACAGAACACTGAAGCTTTCTTT

d_call: .
j_call: TRBJ1-1
v_call: TRBV6-5
clone_size: .
cdr3_aa: CASSYGALNTEAFF
cdr3_nt: TGTGCCAGCAGTTACGGAGCACTGAACACTGAAGCTTTCTTT

d_call: TRBD2
j_call: TRBJ2-7
v_call: TRBV4-2
clone_size: .
cdr3_aa: CASSRSAGESSYEQYF
cdr3_nt: TGTGCCAGCAGCCGATCAGCGGGGGAGAGCTCCTACGAGCAGTACTTC

d_call: .
j_call: TRBJ2-4
v_call: TRBV28
clone_size: .
cdr3_aa: CASSLSAGLAKNIQYF
cdr3_nt: TGTGCCAGCAGTTTATCGGCAGGACTAGCCAAAAACATTCAGTACTTC

d_call: TRBD2
j_call: TRBJ2-3
v_call: TRBV7-3
clone_size: .
cdr3_aa: CASSRTSGRFEFGTDTQYF
cdr3_nt: TGTGCCAGCAGCCGGACTAGCGGGAGGTTCGAGTTCGGCACAGATACGCAGTATTTT

d_call: .
j_call: TRBJ1-2
v_call: TRBV5-4
clone_size: .
cdr3_aa: CASSLVGANYGYTF
cdr3_nt: TGTGCCAGCAGCTTGGTCGGGGCTAACTATGGCTACACCTTC

d_call: .
j_call: TRBJ2-7
v_call: TRBV4-3
clone_size: .
cdr3_aa: CASSQDAAVSGYEQYF
cdr3_nt: TGCGCCAGCAGCCAAGATGCGGCTGTGTCGGGCTACGAGCAGTACTTC

d_call: .
j_call: TRBJ2-5
v_call: TRBV14
clone_size: .
cdr3_aa: CASRAGSWETQYF
cdr3_nt: TGTGCCAGCAGGGCCGGGAGCTGGGAGACCCAGTACTTC

d_call: .
j_call: TRBJ2-1
v_call: TRBV9
clone_size: .
cdr3_aa: CASSAPSVGSGYNEQFF
cdr3_nt: TGTGCCAGCAGCGCCCCCTCCGTTGGTTCAGGGTACAATGAGCAGTTCTTC

d_call: .
j_call: TRBJ1-4
v_call: TRBV19
clone_size: .
cdr3_aa: CASSIIGTNEKLFF
cdr3_nt: TGTGCCAGTAGTATCATCGGAACTAATGAAAAACTGTTTTTT

d_call: .
j_call: TRBJ2-3
v_call: TRBV19
clone_size: once
cdr3_aa: CASKRTAQTDTQYF
cdr3_nt: TGTGCCAGTAAACGGACTGCCCAAACAGATACGCAGTATTTT

d_call: TRBD2
j_call: TRBJ2-1
v_call: TRBV19
clone_size: .
cdr3_aa: CASSLTSGRVYNEQFF
cdr3_nt: TGTGCCAGTAGCCTTACTAGCGGGAGGGTCTACAATGAGCAGTTCTTC

d_call: .
j_call: TRBJ2-7
v_call: TRBV7-2
clone_size: .
cdr3_aa: CASSTGWSPSEQYF
cdr3_nt: TGTGCCAGCTCTACAGGGTGGAGCCCCAGCGAGCAGTACTTC

d_call: TRBD1
j_call: TRBJ2-2
v_call: TRBV27
clone_size: .
cdr3_aa: CASSTGTGGNTGELFF
cdr3_nt: TGTGCCAGCAGTACCGGGACAGGGGGTAACACCGGGGAGCTGTTTTTT

d_call: .
j_call: TRBJ1-2
v_call: TRBV10-3
clone_size: .
cdr3_aa: CAISESSGYGYTF
cdr3_nt: TGTGCCATCAGTGAGTCTTCCGGGTATGGCTACACCTTC

d_call: .
j_call: TRBJ2-2
v_call: TRBV27
clone_size: .
cdr3_aa: CASSFFRDAPYGELFF
cdr3_nt: TGTGCCAGCAGTTTTTTCAGGGATGCCCCGTACGGGGAGCTGTTTTTT

d_call: TRBD1
j_call: TRBJ2-1
v_call: TRBV9
clone_size: .
cdr3_aa: CASSVASGGNEQFF
cdr3_nt: TGTGCCAGCAGCGTAGCATCAGGGGGCAATGAGCAGTTCTTC

d_call: TRBD2
j_call: TRBJ2-7
v_call: TRBV6-1
clone_size: .
cdr3_aa: CASSVEEIGTSTYEQYF
cdr3_nt: TGTGCCAGCAGTGTCGAGGAAATTGGGACTAGCACCTACGAGCAGTACTTC

d_call: .
j_call: TRBJ1-1
v_call: TRBV18
clone_size: .
cdr3_aa: CASSPTARQNTEAFF
cdr3_nt: TGTGCCAGCTCACCAACCGCAAGACAGAACACTGAAGCTTTCTTT

d_call: TRBD2
j_call: TRBJ2-5
v_call: TRBV5-1
clone_size: .
cdr3_aa: CASRAGDRETQYF
cdr3_nt: TGCGCCAGCAGAGCGGGAGATCGAGAGACCCAGTACTTC

d_call: TRBD2
j_call: TRBJ2-1
v_call: TRBV5-1
clone_size: .
cdr3_aa: CASSLGRRFLAGENEQFF
cdr3_nt: TGCGCCAGCAGCTTGGGGCGTCGTTTTTTGGCGGGAGAGAATGAGCAGTTCTTC

d_call: TRBD2
j_call: TRBJ2-7
v_call: TRBV2
clone_size: .
cdr3_aa: CASSLIRVAGGVPYEQYF
cdr3_nt: TGTGCCAGCAGCTTGATTAGAGTAGCGGGAGGGGTCCCCTACGAGCAGTACTTC

d_call: TRBD2
j_call: TRBJ2-1
v_call: TRBV11-2
clone_size: .
cdr3_aa: CASSLVPWLAASYNEQFF
cdr3_nt: TGTGCCAGCAGCTTAGTACCTTGGCTAGCGGCGTCTTACAATGAGCAGTTCTTC

d_call: .
j_call: TRBJ1-4
v_call: TRBV30
clone_size: .
cdr3_aa: CAWRYRVTNEKLFF
cdr3_nt: TGTGCCTGGAGGTACAGGGTGACTAATGAAAAACTGTTTTTT

d_call: TRBD1
j_call: TRBJ2-7
v_call: TRBV27
clone_size: .
cdr3_aa: CASSQTPGTGGSYEQYF
cdr3_nt: TGTGCCAGCAGTCAAACCCCCGGGACAGGTGGCTCCTACGAGCAGTACTTC